The 15 T cell receptor beta chains given below trace back to one sample, sequenced in a study of T cell responses to AZD1222 COVID-19 vaccine. The assay was immunoSEQ multiplex PCR, and TCRdb's table has in-frame clones only and misses some. This sample yields 180,000 or so clones, of which around 88% are seen a single time; about 7.2% belongs to the top ten. The sample consisted of peripheral blood, taken on day 0 of AZD1222 vaccination. The receptors were sampled from an adult in good health.

The chain has TRBV5-1 and TRBJ1-1; 8 nucleotides line up with TRBD1. The V segment lost 0 bases and the J segment 5 bases; nucleotides outside the gene matches: 6. The germline CDR1 and CDR2 sequences are SGHRS and YFSETQ. The CDR3 runs to 15 residues. CDR3 protein: CASSLDRTGKTEAFF. DNA for the CDR3: TGCGCCAGCAGCTTGGATCGGACAGGGAAGACTGAAGCTTTCTTT.

CDR3 sequence: CASSNGQGNSPLHF. For the CDR3, the DNA is TGTGCCAGCAGCAACGGACAGGGAAATTCACCCCTCCACTTT. This chain connects TRBV3-1 (or the pseudogene TRBV3-2) to TRBJ1-6; 8 bases match TRBD1. Germline-derived CDR1 and CDR2 are LGHDT and YNNKEL (reference sequence). This CDR3 contains 14 residues. Germline trimming cut 5 bases from V and 7 bases from J; bases unmatched to any gene: 4.

The chain carries TRBV7-2 and TRBJ2-4; 12 nucleotides align to TRBD1. V trimming: 5 bases; J trimming: 2 bases; junction bases outside the gene matches: 4. Germline V gene sequence: CDR1 SGHTA, CDR2 FQGNSA. There are 16 residues in the CDR3. The chain's CDR3 is CASSRGQGASKNIQYF. CDR3 DNA: TGTGCCAGCAGCCGGGGACAGGGGGCATCCAAAAACATTCAGTACTTC. Filled out from reference TRBV7-2 and TRBJ2-4, the complete variable domain reads GAGVSQSPSNKVTEKGKDVELRCDPISGHTALYWYRQSLGQGLEFLIYFQGNSAPDKSGLPSDRFSAERTGGSVSTLTIQRTQQEDSAVYLCASSRGQGASKNIQYFGAGTRLSVL.

The genes are TRBV27 and TRBJ1-1; TRBD1 matches 7 bases. This CDR3 spans 15 amino acids. Germline CDR1 is MNHEY and CDR2 is SMNVEV (reference sequence). Unmatched junction bases numbered 10, after V lost 5 bases and J lost 4 bases. The CDR3 loop reads CASSATGAGTTEAFF. CDR3 coding DNA: TGTGCCAGCAGTGCAACAGGGGCCGGGACCACTGAAGCTTTCTTT.

The rearrangement uses TRBV30 and TRBJ2-2, with TRBD1 matching over 8 bases. Germline V gives CDR1 GTSNPN, CDR2 SVGIG (reference sequence). J lost 0 bases, V lost 8 bases, and 5 bases had no gene match. The CDR3 has 14 amino acids. CDR3 sequence: CARQGAPNTGELFF. The DNA of the CDR3 is TGTGCCCGGCAGGGGGCTCCGAACACCGGGGAGCTGTTTTTT.

The rearrangement links TRBV3-1 (or the pseudogene TRBV3-2) to TRBJ1-1; D not resolved. CDR3 length equals 13 residues. CDR1 and CDR2 (germline): LGHDT, YNNKEL (reference sequence). V was pared by 1 base and J by 4 bases, with 7 bases between. The CDR3: CASSQAGSTEAFF. CDR3 DNA: TGTGCCAGCAGCCAAGCCGGGAGCACTGAAGCTTTCTTT.

The chain couples TRBV7-9 to TRBJ2-7; the D gene is possibly TRBD2 (5 bases). This CDR3 spans 15 amino acids. V was cut by 5 bases and J by 0 bases, with 14 bases left in between. The germline CDR1 and CDR2 sequences are SEHNR and FQNEAQ (reference sequence). The CDR3 nucleotides are TGTGCCAGCAGCGCGGGTCAGCTAATCTCCTACGAGCAGTACTTC. This translates into CASSAGQLISYEQYF.

The chain combines TRBV27 with TRBJ2-7, with 12 bases identical to TRBD2. The CDR3 totals 15 residues. V dropped 3 bases and J dropped 2; count of bases not matched to a gene: 2. Germline V lookup: CDR1 MNHEY, CDR2 SMNVEV (reference sequence). This CDR3 reads CASSLTSGGPYEQYF. CDR3 sequence (DNA): TGTGCCAGCAGTTTGACTAGCGGGGGTCCCTACGAGCAGTACTTC.

This clone showed up just a few times. This sequence joins TRBV9 and TRBJ1-1; 8 nucleotides align to TRBD1. CDR1 SGDLS and CDR2 YYNGEE come from the germline V gene. The CDR3 spans 14 residues. The V and J ends lost 4 bases and 6 bases, in that order; junction bases with no gene match: 8. The CDR3 bases are TGTGCCAGCAGCTCGTCGGACAGGGTCGCTGAAGCTTTCTTT. As protein: CASSSSDRVAEAFF.

This chain links TRBV19 with TRBJ1-4; 10 bases match TRBD1. CDR1 and CDR2 from the germline V gene are LNHDA and SQIVND (reference sequence). V lost 4 bases and J lost 7; bases outside the gene matches: 6. The CDR3 sequence is 15 residues long. Here the CDR3 DNA reads TGTGCCAGTAGTACCGACAGGGGGCGAGCTGAAAAACTGTTTTTT. Its protein product is CASSTDRGRAEKLFF.

This clone was observed at least ten times. The chain uses TRBV7-9 and TRBJ2-7; no reliable D call. The V end lost 4 bases, the J end lost 4 bases, and 5 bases lay between the germline ends. Per the germline V gene, CDR1 is SEHNR and CDR2 is FQNEAQ (reference sequence). CDR3 length: 11 residues. CDR3 DNA sequence: TGTGCCAGCAGCTCCAATTACGAGCAGTACTTC. This translates into CASSSNYEQYF.

This chain joins TRBV7-3 and TRBJ2-7; tentative D call: TRBD2 (6 bases). The CDR3 sequence is 14 residues long. Germline V lookup: CDR1 SGHTA, CDR2 FQGTGA. Deletions cut 3 bases from V and 2 bases from J, with 11 bases between. This CDR3 reads CASSLDPGAYEQYF. CDR3 nucleotide sequence: TGTGCCAGCAGCTTGGACCCGGGAGCCTACGAGCAGTACTTC.

The V gene is TRBV3-1 (or the pseudogene TRBV3-2), the J gene TRBJ2-3, with 7 bases aligning to TRBD1. The J segment lost 4 bases and the V segment lost 5 bases, leaving 6 bases of the junction unmatched. The CDR3 is 14 residues long. The germline CDR1 and CDR2 sequences are LGHDT and YNNKEL (reference sequence). Written as DNA, the CDR3 is TGTGCCAGCAGCTTCCGACAGGGATCAGATACGCAGTATTTT. Protein: CASSFRQGSDTQYF.

The J gene is TRBJ2-5, the V gene TRBV7-2; TRBD1 might be the D (5 bases). Germline CDR1 SGHTA, CDR2 FQGNSA. Trimming took 3 bases from V and 1 from J, leaving 9 bases between them. The CDR3 consists of 14 residues. This chain's CDR3 is CASSLSRAQETQYF. In DNA, the CDR3 is TGTGCCAGCAGCTTGAGCAGGGCCCAAGAGACCCAGTACTTC. The entire variable domain, with the rest obtained from reference TRBV7-2 and TRBJ2-5, is as follows: GAGVSQSPSNKVTEKGKDVELRCDPISGHTALYWYRQSLGQGLEFLIYFQGNSAPDKSGLPSDRFSAERTGGSVSTLTIQRTQQEDSAVYLCASSLSRAQETQYFGPGTRLLVL.

The sample holds one count of this clone. The V gene is TRBV4-1, the J gene TRBJ2-7, with D uncertain. Germline-derived CDR1 and CDR2 are MGHRA and YSYEKL. CDR3 length: 13 residues. V lost 0 bases and J 2 bases, leaving 5 bases between the germline ends. The CDR3 coding sequence is TGCGCCAGCAGCCAAGATCAGACCTACGAGCAGTACTTC. Encoded protein: CASSQDQTYEQYF.